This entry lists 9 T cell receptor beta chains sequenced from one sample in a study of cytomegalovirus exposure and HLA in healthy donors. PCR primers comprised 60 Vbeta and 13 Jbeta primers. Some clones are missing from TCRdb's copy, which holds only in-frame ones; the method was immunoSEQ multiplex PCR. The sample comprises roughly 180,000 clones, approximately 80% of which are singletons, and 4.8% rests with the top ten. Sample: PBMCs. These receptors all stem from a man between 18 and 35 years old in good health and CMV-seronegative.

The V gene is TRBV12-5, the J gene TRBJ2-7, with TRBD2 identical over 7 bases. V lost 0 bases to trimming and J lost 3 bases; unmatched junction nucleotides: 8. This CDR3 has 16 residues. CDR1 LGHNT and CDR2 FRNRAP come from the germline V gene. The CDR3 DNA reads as TGTGCTAGTGGTTTGGTACTGGCGGGAGCAATCTACGAGCAGTACTTC. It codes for CASGLVLAGAIYEQYF.

CDR3 coding DNA: TGCAGCGTTACTAGCGGTGTGGATACGCAGTATTTT. Its translation is CSVTSGVDTQYF. This chain joins TRBV29-1 and TRBJ2-3; 8 bases are shared with TRBD2. CDR1 is SQVTM and CDR2 is ANQGSEA in the germline V gene. The V and J ends lost 5 bases and 6 bases, in that order; junction bases with no gene match: 4. CDR3 size: 12 residues.

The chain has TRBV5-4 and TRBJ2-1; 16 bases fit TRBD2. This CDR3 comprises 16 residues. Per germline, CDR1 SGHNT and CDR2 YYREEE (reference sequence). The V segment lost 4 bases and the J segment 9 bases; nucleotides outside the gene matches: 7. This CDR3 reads CASSQGLAGGWGEQFF. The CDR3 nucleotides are TGTGCCAGCAGCCAGGGACTAGCGGGAGGGTGGGGTGAGCAGTTCTTC.

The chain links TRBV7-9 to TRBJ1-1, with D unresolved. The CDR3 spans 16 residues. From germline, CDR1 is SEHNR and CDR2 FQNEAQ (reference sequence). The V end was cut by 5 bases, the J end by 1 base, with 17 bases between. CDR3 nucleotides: TGTGCCAGCAGCCCCCCCGATGGGCGGGCGAACACTGAAGCTTTCTTT. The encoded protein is CASSPPDGRANTEAFF. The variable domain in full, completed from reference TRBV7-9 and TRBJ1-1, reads DTGVSQNPRHKITKRGQNVTFRCDPISEHNRLYWYRQTLGQGPEFLTYFQNEAQLEKSRLLSDRFSAERPKGSFSTLEIQRTEQGDSAMYLCASSPPDGRANTEAFFGQGTRLTVV.

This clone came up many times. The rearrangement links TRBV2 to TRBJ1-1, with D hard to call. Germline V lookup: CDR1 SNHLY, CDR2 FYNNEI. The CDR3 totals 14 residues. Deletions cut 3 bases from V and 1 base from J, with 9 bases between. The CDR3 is CASSENGGNTEAFF. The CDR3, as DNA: TGTGCCAGCAGTGAGAACGGCGGGAACACTGAAGCTTTCTTT.

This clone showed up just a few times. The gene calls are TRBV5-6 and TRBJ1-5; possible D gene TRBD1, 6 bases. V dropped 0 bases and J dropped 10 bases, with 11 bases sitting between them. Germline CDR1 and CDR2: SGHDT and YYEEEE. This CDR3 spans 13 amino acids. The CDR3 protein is CASSLEGDRPQHF. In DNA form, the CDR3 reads TGTGCCAGCAGCTTGGAGGGGGATCGTCCCCAGCATTTT.

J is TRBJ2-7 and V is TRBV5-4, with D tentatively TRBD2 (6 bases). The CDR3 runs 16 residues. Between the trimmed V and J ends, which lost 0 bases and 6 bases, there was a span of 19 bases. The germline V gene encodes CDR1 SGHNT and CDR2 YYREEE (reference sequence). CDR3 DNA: TGTGCCAGCAGCTTGGGGGGAGGTCGAATACGAAGCGAGCAGTACTTC. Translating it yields CASSLGGGRIRSEQYF.

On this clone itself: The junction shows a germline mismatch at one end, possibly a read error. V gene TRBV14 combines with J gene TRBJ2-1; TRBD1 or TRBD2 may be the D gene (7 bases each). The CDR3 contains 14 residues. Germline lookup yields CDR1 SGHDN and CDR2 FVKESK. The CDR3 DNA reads TGTGCCAGCGGCCAGGGGGGGTGGGGCAATGAGCAGTTCTTC. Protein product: CASGQGGWGNEQFF.

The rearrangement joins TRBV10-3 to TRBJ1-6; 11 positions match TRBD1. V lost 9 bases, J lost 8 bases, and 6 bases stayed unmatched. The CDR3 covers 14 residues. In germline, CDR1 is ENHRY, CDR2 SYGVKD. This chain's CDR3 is CAIREGQGDSPLHF. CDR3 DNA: TGTGCCATTAGAGAGGGACAGGGGGATTCACCCCTCCACTTT.